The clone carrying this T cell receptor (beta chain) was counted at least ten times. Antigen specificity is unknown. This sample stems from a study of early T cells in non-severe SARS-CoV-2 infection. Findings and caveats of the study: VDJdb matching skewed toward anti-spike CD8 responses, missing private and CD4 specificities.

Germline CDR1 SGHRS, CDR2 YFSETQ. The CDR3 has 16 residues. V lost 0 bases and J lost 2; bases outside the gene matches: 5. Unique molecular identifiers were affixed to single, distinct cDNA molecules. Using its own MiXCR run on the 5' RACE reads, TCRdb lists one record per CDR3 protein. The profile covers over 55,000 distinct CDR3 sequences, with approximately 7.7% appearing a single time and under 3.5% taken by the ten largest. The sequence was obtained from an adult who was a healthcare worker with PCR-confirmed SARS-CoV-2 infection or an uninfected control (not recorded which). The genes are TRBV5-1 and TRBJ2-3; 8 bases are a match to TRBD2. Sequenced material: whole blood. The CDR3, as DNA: TGCGCCAGCAGCTTGGGAAGCGGGAGTTTCACAGATACGCAGTATTTT. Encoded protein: CASSLGSGSFTDTQYF.